The clone carrying this T cell receptor beta chain was observed a few times. Its antigen is unknown. Germline V CDR1 and CDR2: SQVTM, ANQGSEA. CDR3 length: 17 amino acids. Trimming cost V 0 bases and J 8 bases; bases outside gene matches: 15. This specimen belongs to a study of beta chain features in type 1 diabetes. Expressed TCRB transcripts were sequenced because the entire RNA isolate underwent reverse transcription. Generated by immunoSEQ multiplex PCR, the TCRdb table keeps only in-frame clones and is missing some. The repertoire has roughly 41,000 clones, around 45% of them found once; the top ten carry 0.6% to 0.9%. Study findings and constraints: Moderately but significantly shorter TCRB CDR3s were found in Type 1 diabetes patients in all four CD4+ subsets. Across patients, naive, central memory and Treg TCRB repertoires exhibited apparently greater similarity than was observed across healthy donors.

A sort by CD45RO/CCR7/CD25/CD127/CD95/CD27 yielded CD4+ naive, central memory, regulatory and stem cell-like memory cells. The clonotype comes from a woman aged 18-35 years in good health. The sequenced material came from central memory CD4+ T cells from blood. The genes are TRBV29-1 and TRBJ1-2; 10 positions match TRBD1. CDR3 sequence (DNA): TGCAGCGTTGAAGATCTCATTGCAGGGACAGGGGAGTACGGCTACACCTTC. It specifies CSVEDLIAGTGEYGYTF.